The present TCR beta chain was sequenced within a study of blood T cell repertoires in COVID-19. V lost 7 bases to trimming and J lost 1 base; unmatched junction nucleotides: 3. The CDR3 has 14 residues. The V gene's germline CDR1 is LGHDT and CDR2 YNNKEL (reference sequence). The sample holds one count of this clone. In the authors' methods: Researchers report that nucleated cell counts were estimated from reference gene primer amplification. Produced via immunoSEQ multiplex PCR; TCRdb's table is partial and in-frame only. That table is the source of V, J and clone size, and D and trimming were worked out from the DNA. There are over 100,000 clones in the sample; around 73% occur only once, and about 9.3% lies in the top ten.

Specimen: peripheral blood. The TCR originated in a man aged 60 to 75 with active or convalescent COVID-19. The rearrangement uses TRBV3-1 (or the pseudogene TRBV3-2) and TRBJ1-1, with 10 bases lining up with TRBD1. The CDR3 DNA reads TGTGCCAGCAAAAGGGACAGGGGGAACACTGAAGCTTTCTTT. Translating gives CASKRDRGNTEAFF.